Described below is a single T cell receptor (beta chain) sequence and its context. Study processing details: The authors estimated nucleated cell counts from reference gene primer amplification. Repertoires were generated with immunoSEQ multiplex PCR, while TCRdb's copy carries only in-frame clones and drops some. V and J calls and clone size are copied from that table; D and trimming were computed from the DNA. The sample records about 130,000 clones, 70% to 90% being singletons. This sample was included in a study of blood T cell repertoires in COVID-19. On the study more broadly: Samples of COVID-19 (acute and convalescent) were obtained from the United States, Italy and Spain. The cDNA or gDNA used as material had been derived from T cells, B-cell-depleted T cells, or PBMCs.

Germline CDR1 is SGHDT and CDR2 is YYEEEE. Trimming shortened V by 2 bases and J by 4 bases, and 10 bases separated the two germline ends. The CDR3 covers 14 residues. The sequence was obtained from a woman in her sixties or seventies with acute or convalescent COVID-19. V usage is TRBV5-6 and J usage is TRBJ1-5; tentatively, D is TRBD1 (6 bases). Material: peripheral blood. The CDR3 loop is CASSLGGSNQPQHF. The DNA for the CDR3 is TGTGCCAGCAGCTTAGGGGGATCTAATCAGCCCCAGCATTTT.